This T cell receptor (beta chain) was sequenced for a study of blood T cell repertoires in COVID-19. Looking at the study overall: PBMCs, B-cell-depleted T cells, or T cells provided the cDNA or gDNA that made up the material.

Methods used by the authors: Estimation of nucleated cell counts was performed using reference gene primer amplification. Here immunoSEQ multiplex PCR was the method, and the copy in TCRdb shows in-frame clones only, minus some. The V and J calls and clone size were taken over from that table, and D and trimming were inferred from the DNA. The sample holds 250,000 or so clones, roughly four fifths seen once. After removal of 6 bases from V and 0 bases from J, the junction contained 13 bases not matched to a gene. Germline loops: CDR1 MNHEY, CDR2 SMNVEV (reference sequence). The CDR3 is 17 amino acids.

The sequenced sample consisted of peripheral blood. The V and J genes are TRBV27 and TRBJ2-7, with 8 positions matching TRBD1. The clonotype comes from a man aged 45-60 years with acute or convalescent COVID-19. The CDR3 sequence is CASRKITGQAFSYEQYF. CDR3 DNA sequence: TGTGCCAGCAGGAAGATAACGGGACAGGCTTTCTCCTACGAGCAGTACTTC.